This note documents a single T cell receptor (beta chain) sequence. The data originate from a study of blood T cell repertoires in COVID-19. Overall study: The United States, Italy and Spain were the sources of the acute and convalescent COVID-19 samples. Sample material is recorded as cDNA or gDNA derived from T cells, B-cell-depleted T cells, or PBMCs.

In the original analysis: It was from reference gene primer amplification that nucleated cell counts were estimated. Some clones are missing from TCRdb's copy, which holds only in-frame ones; the method was immunoSEQ multiplex PCR. The V and J calls and clone size come from that table; D and trimming were worked out from the DNA. The sample consists of over 85,000 clones, about 90% of them appearing once. Material: peripheral blood. The TCR sequence derives from a man in his forties or fifties with active COVID-19.

This chain's CDR3 is CASRKPGGNSPLHF. CDR3 DNA: TGTGCCAGCAGAAAACCAGGTGGGAATTCACCCCTCCACTTT. The J gene is TRBJ1-6, the V gene TRBV6-5; no clear D gene. Germline lookup yields CDR1 MNHEY and CDR2 SVGAGI. This CDR3 spans 14 amino acids. Between the trimmed V and J ends, which lost 6 bases and 7 bases, there was a span of 13 bases.